What follows describes a single TCR beta chain. Its antigen is unknown. The primer mix had 60 Vbeta and 13 Jbeta primers. TCRdb's table, derived via immunoSEQ multiplex PCR, lists solely in-frame clones and lacks some. The sample has some 120,000 clones, about three quarters seen once; the top ten hold about 1.9%. CDR3 length equals 16 residues. The germline gives CDR1 SGDLS, CDR2 YYNGEE. V was pared by 0 bases and J by 1 base, with 12 bases between. This specimen belongs to a study of cytomegalovirus exposure and HLA in healthy donors. Whole-study results and caveats: An analysis that was carried out later associated fewer than 20,000 TCR beta sequences with HLA alleles at 0.05 false discovery rate. Relative to the roughly 700-donor mean, N-insertions were reportedly fewer in an Asian-associated ancestry cluster in a later analysis. Reportedly, cytomegalovirus status was diagnosed with high sensitivity and specificity.

The V call is TRBV9, the J call TRBJ2-3; TRBD2 is a possible D gene (7 bases). The source material was PBMCs. The origin of this receptor is a man between 50 and 59 years old in good health and CMV-seronegative. The CDR3 coding sequence is TGTGCCAGCAGCGTAGGAGGGGGAGGGGGCACAGATACGCAGTATTTT. Residues: CASSVGGGGGTDTQYF. Combining the CDR3 with reference TRBV9 and TRBJ2-3 gives the whole variable domain DSGVTQTPKHLITATGQRVTLRCSPRSGDLSVYWYQQSLDQGLQFLIQYYNGEERAKGNILERFSAQQFPDLHSELNLSSLELGDSALYFCASSVGGGGGTDTQYFGPGTRLTVL.